This T cell receptor (beta chain) was found in a study of cytomegalovirus exposure and HLA in healthy donors. Study details: The 95 to 150 validation repertoires and the roughly 670 first-cohort repertoires shared a platform, a later analysis reported.

This CDR3 has 14 amino acids. Germline V gives CDR1 SQVTM, CDR2 ANQGSEA. The ends were cut back, 4 bases at V and 3 bases at J, with 12 bases in the middle. Sequencing used immunoSEQ multiplex PCR; TCRdb keeps in-frame clones, though not all of them. Of over 80,000 clones in the sample, 85% were seen once. The receptor was isolated from a man younger than 35 in good health and CMV-seropositive. Sequenced sample: PBMCs. The V call is TRBV29-1, the J call TRBJ1-4, with a possible D match to TRBD1 (6 bases). The CDR3 DNA reads as TGCAGCGTTGTGCAGGGGCCGGCTAATGAAAAACTGTTTTTT. Translating gives CSVVQGPANEKLFF.